Shown below are 20 T cell receptor beta chains from a single sample sequenced in a study of T-cell reconstitution after alpha-beta-depleted transplantation in children. During its preparation, the TCRbeta library received unique molecular identifiers. TCRdb analysed the PCR reads with MiXCR anew, one entry per CDR3 protein. The data contain around 140,000 distinct CDR3 sequences, about 9% of them singletons. The material sequenced was PBMCs, mostly from graft donor cells, taken 180 days after TCRalphabeta/CD19-depleted stem cell transplant. The receptors come from a female patient aged 2-15 years who had a stem cell transplant for congenital amegakaryocytic thrombocytopenia, so the T cells may come from the graft donor.

The chain links TRBV2 to TRBJ2-3; the D is unclear. Germline CDR1 reads SNHLY; CDR2 reads FYNNEI. CDR3 length equals 18 residues. The CDR3 sequence: CTCSQEDQGPLWPDTQYF. For the CDR3, the DNA is TGTACCTGCAGTCAAGAGGACCAAGGACCCCTTTGGCCAGATACGCAGTATTTT.

On this clonotype: A clone one base away is much larger, so this may be a read error. The chain links TRBV20-1 to TRBJ2-2; D may be TRBD1 or TRBD2 (5 bases each). Germline V lookup: CDR1 DFQATT, CDR2 SNEGSKA (reference sequence). This CDR3 spans 14 amino acids. V lost 7 bases and J lost 4, with 16 bases in between. For the CDR3, the DNA is TGCAGTGGTCGAAGAGGGGTAGGCACCGGGGAGCTGTTTTTT. Residues: CSGRRGVGTGELFF.

On this clonotype: It may be a read error: a sequence one base away is much more abundant. The chain has TRBV27 and TRBJ2-7; 7 nucleotides agree with TRBD1. In germline, CDR1 is MNHEY, CDR2 SMNVEV (reference sequence). CDR3 size: 14 residues. J gave up 6 bases and V 4 bases, and 9 bases lay outside the gene matches. The CDR3 sequence is CASSSQTGNSEQYF. The CDR3 nucleotides read TGTGCCAGCAGTTCTCAGACAGGGAACTCCGAGCAGTACTTC.

The chain links TRBV12-3 or TRBV12-4 to TRBJ2-1, with D unresolved. V was clipped by 7 bases and J by 0 bases, with 10 bases between them. The CDR3 is made up of 14 amino acids. In DNA form, the CDR3 reads TGTGCCAGCACCTCTGACGGCTCCTACAATGAGCAGTTCTTC. Residues: CASTSDGSYNEQFF.

This clonotype was counted ten times or more. The chain combines TRBV5-1 with TRBJ2-7, with TRBD2 identical over 8 bases. The length of the CDR3 is 14 residues. CDR1 and CDR2 from the germline V gene are SGHRS and YFSETQ. V gave up 4 bases and J gave up 7 bases; unmatched junction bases: 10. This chain's CDR3 is CASSAGGDPGEQYF. The CDR3, as DNA: TGCGCCAGCAGCGCGGGGGGTGACCCGGGAGAGCAGTACTTC.

In this sample, this clonotype turned up a few times. The rearrangement links TRBV2 to TRBJ2-5; D perhaps matches TRBD1 (5 bases). V was trimmed by 5 bases and J by 5 bases, leaving 21 bases between them. Germline lookup yields CDR1 SNHLY and CDR2 FYNNEI. This CDR3 is built from 16 residues. The CDR3 reads CASSSPGRGDSETQYF. In nucleotides, the CDR3 is TGTGCCAGCAGTTCCCCCGGACGCGGCGACAGCGAGACCCAGTACTTC.

This clonotype was seen a few times. The chain carries TRBV18 and TRBJ2-7; D unresolved. The CDR3 is 13 amino acids. Germline assignment: CDR1 KGHSH and CDR2 LQKENI. V dropped 4 bases and J dropped 5 bases, with 12 bases sitting between them. CDR3 sequence: CASSRTDPDEQYF. The CDR3 DNA follows: TGTGCCAGCTCACGGACGGACCCTGACGAGCAGTACTTC.

Of note for this clonotype: With a much larger clone just one base away, this may be a read error. The chain couples TRBV20-1 to TRBJ2-3, with a possible D match to TRBD1 (7 bases). The CDR3 is 16 amino acids. The germline V gene has CDR1 DFQATT and CDR2 SNEGSKA (reference sequence). For the CDR3, the DNA is TGCAGTGCTACCATTAATGGCGGGGACAGCACAGATAGGCAGTATTTT. This gives the protein CSATINGGDSTDRQYF.

This clonotype was found a few times. V usage is TRBV27 and J usage is TRBJ2-7, with 8 nucleotides matching TRBD1. The length of the CDR3 is 15 residues. The ends lost 0 bases at V and 3 bases at J; junction bases unmatched: 4. CDR1 MNHEY and CDR2 SMNVEV come from the germline V gene (reference sequence). The CDR3 DNA follows: TGTGCCAGCAGTTTATCCGGGACAGGTGTCTACGAGCAGTACTTC. It encodes CASSLSGTGVYEQYF.

This clonotype has at least ten counts. This chain uses TRBV20-1 with TRBJ2-7; TRBD2 aligns across 9 bases. Germline lookup yields CDR1 DFQATT and CDR2 SNEGSKA (reference sequence). The CDR3 has 12 residues. The V and J ends lost 4 bases and 3 bases, in that order; junction bases with no gene match: 1. CDR3 DNA sequence: TGCAGTGCTAAAGCGGGAGGCTACGAGCAGTACTTC. Its translation: CSAKAGGYEQYF.

Of note for this clonotype: Since a much larger clone is just one base distant, this may be a read error. The chain uses TRBV11-2 and TRBJ2-5, with 12 positions matching TRBD2. V gave up 5 bases and J gave up 9 bases; unmatched junction bases: 13. CDR3 length: 16 amino acids. CDR1 is SGHAT and CDR2 is FQNNGV in the germline V gene. DNA for the CDR3: TGTGCCAGCAGCCATTCTAGCGGGAGGGCCCTGGAGTCCCAGTACTTC. Translating it yields CASSHSSGRALESQYF.

The sample holds many counts of this clonotype. J is TRBJ2-2 and V is TRBV28, with D perhaps being TRBD1 or TRBD2 (5 bases each). This CDR3 spans 15 amino acids. The V gene's germline CDR1 is MDHEN and CDR2 SYDVKM. V dropped 5 bases and J dropped 1 base, with 11 bases sitting between them. In DNA form, the CDR3 reads TGTGCCAGCAGTGGGACGCCCTTGAACACCGGGGAGCTGTTTTTT. It specifies CASSGTPLNTGELFF.

In its sample, this clonotype was seen many times. This chain joins TRBV20-1 and TRBJ1-5, with a tentative D call TRBD1 (5 bases). V shed 4 bases and J shed 3 bases, with 13 bases lying between them. This CDR3 region has 14 residues. CDR1 and CDR2 (germline): DFQATT, SNEGSKA (reference sequence). The CDR3 nucleotides read TGCAGTGCTACCTCGGGACCGCTCAATCAGCCCCAGCATTTT. Translating it yields CSATSGPLNQPQHF.

This clonotype was counted ten times or more. The chain couples TRBV7-2 to TRBJ2-3; D is possibly TRBD2 (6 bases). CDR3 size: 15 residues. Germline CDR1 and CDR2: SGHTA and FQGNSA. Trimming took off 1 base at V and 5 bases at J, with 13 bases between the two ends. This CDR3 is CASSLDGRIVDTQYF. As DNA, the CDR3 is TGTGCCAGCAGCTTAGACGGGAGAATTGTAGATACGCAGTATTTT.

This clonotype was recorded many times. This chain joins TRBV5-1 and TRBJ2-1, with 11 positions matching TRBD2. The CDR3 loop spans 16 amino acids. V lost 4 bases to trimming and J lost 4 bases; unmatched junction nucleotides: 7. Germline CDR1 is SGHRS and CDR2 is YFSETQ. CDR3 residues: CASSPTGTSGYNEQFF. CDR3 bases: TGCGCCAGCAGCCCTACCGGGACTAGCGGATACAATGAGCAGTTCTTC.

As regards this clonotype: A read error may be the cause here, since a much bigger clone is one base away. V is TRBV3-1 and J is TRBJ2-3, with D uncertain. This CDR3 is built from 15 residues. The germline CDR1 and CDR2 sequences are LGHDT and YNNKEL (reference sequence). Written as DNA, the CDR3 is TGTGCCACCAGCCATCCCTTATTGGTCCCAGATACGCAGTATTTT. Residues: CATSHPLLVPDTQYF.

This clonotype occurred many times. The V call is TRBV7-2, the J call TRBJ1-5, with a weak D call TRBD1 (5 bases). Germline CDR1 reads SGHTA; CDR2 reads FQGNSA. The CDR3 is 14 amino acids. V was cut by 0 bases and J by 5 bases, with 8 bases left in between. In nucleotides, the CDR3 is TGTGCCAGCAGCTTAGCAGGGACCGATCAGCCCCAGCATTTT. Residues: CASSLAGTDQPQHF.

A remark on this clonotype: This could be a read error, since a much larger clone is one nucleotide away. The chain couples TRBV12-3 or TRBV12-4 to TRBJ2-6; perhaps TRBD1 as D (5 bases). This CDR3 is built from 13 residues. The CDR3 DNA sequence: TGTGCTAACAGGCAGGGTGGGGCCAACGGCCTGACTTTC. This sequence encodes CANRQGGANGLTF.

The chain recombines TRBV11-1 with TRBJ2-7; D may match TRBD1 or TRBD2 (6 bases each). V gave up 5 bases and J gave up 4 bases, with 21 bases separating them. Germline V gene sequence: CDR1 SGHAT, CDR2 FQDESV (reference sequence). This CDR3 is built from 16 residues. The CDR3 DNA is TGTGCCAGCAGCCAGGATGGGGGGCTAGTATCTTACGAGCAGTACTTC. Amino acid sequence: CASSQDGGLVSYEQYF.

This clonotype came up many times. The V call is TRBV5-1, the J call TRBJ1-5; the match to TRBD1 covers 9 bases. The CDR3 contains 14 residues. V shed 4 bases, J shed 5 bases, and the junction held 4 bases outside the gene matches. Per the germline V gene, CDR1 is SGHRS and CDR2 is YFSETQ. The CDR3 spells CASSEDRGYQPQHF. The CDR3 DNA is TGCGCCAGCAGCGAGGACAGGGGATATCAGCCCCAGCATTTT.